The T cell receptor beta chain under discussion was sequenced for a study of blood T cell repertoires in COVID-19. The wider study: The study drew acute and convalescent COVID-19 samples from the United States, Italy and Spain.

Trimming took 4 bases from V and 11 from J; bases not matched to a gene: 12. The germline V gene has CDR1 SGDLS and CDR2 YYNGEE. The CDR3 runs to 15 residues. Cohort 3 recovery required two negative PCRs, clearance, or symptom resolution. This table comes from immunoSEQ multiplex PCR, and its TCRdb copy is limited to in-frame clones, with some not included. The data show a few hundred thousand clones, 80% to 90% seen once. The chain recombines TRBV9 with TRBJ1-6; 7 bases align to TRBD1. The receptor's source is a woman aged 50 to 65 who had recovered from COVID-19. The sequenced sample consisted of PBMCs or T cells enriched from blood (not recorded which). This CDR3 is CASSPLGGVGAPLHF. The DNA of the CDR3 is TGTGCCAGCAGCCCGCTAGGGGGCGTTGGGGCACCCCTCCACTTT. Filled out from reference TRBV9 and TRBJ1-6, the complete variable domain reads DSGVTQTPKHLITATGQRVTLRCSPRSGDLSVYWYQQSLDQGLQFLIQYYNGEERAKGNILERFSAQQFPDLHSELNLSSLELGDSALYFCASSPLGGVGAPLHFGNGTRLTVT.